Following are 8 T cell receptor beta chains from one sample sequenced in a study of neoadjuvant anti-PD-1 for oral cavity cancer. The time point was: after neoadjuvant nivolumab, at surgical resection. The protocol was immunoSEQ multiplex PCR, while the TCRdb copy is restricted to in-frame clones and leaves out a portion. The table includes just over 65,000 clones, 80% to 90% detected once. Material: PBMCs, obtained after nivolumab (anti-PD-1) treatment. These TCRs come from a person aged 35 to 85 with oral cavity squamous cell carcinoma.

This chain links TRBV6-4 with TRBJ2-4, with D perhaps assigned TRBD1 or TRBD2 (6 bases each). V shed 2 bases and J shed 1 base, with 15 bases lying between them. The CDR3 has 17 residues. Germline V CDR1 and CDR2: MRHNA, SNTAGT. The CDR3 sequence is CASSDRERRGAKNIQYF. The CDR3 DNA reads TGTGCCAGCAGTGACAGGGAGCGGAGGGGGGCCAAAAACATTCAGTACTTC.

The CDR3 region has the DNA TGCGCCAGCAGCTTGGGGGGTCACGAGCAGTACTTC. Translating gives CASSLGGHEQYF. The chain is built from TRBV5-1 and TRBJ2-7, with D hard to call. The germline V and J ends were trimmed by 0 bases and 5 bases, with 6 bases remaining between them. The CDR3 is 12 amino acids. CDR1 and CDR2 (germline): SGHRS, YFSETQ.

The chain is built from TRBV27 and TRBJ1-5, with D unclear. Germline values: CDR1 MNHEY, CDR2 SMNVEV (reference sequence). The CDR3 loop spans 13 amino acids. V was clipped by 1 base and J by 3 bases, with 4 bases between them. The CDR3 bases are TGTGCCAGCAGTTTATTCCACAATCAGCCCCAGCATTTT. Its protein product is CASSLFHNQPQHF.

This chain joins TRBV5-1 and TRBJ2-2; no clear D. Trimming shortened V by 4 bases and J by 0 bases, and 13 bases separated the two germline ends. The V gene's germline CDR1 is SGHRS and CDR2 YFSETQ. There are 16 residues in the CDR3. The CDR3 coding sequence is TGCGCCAGCAGCCCTCAAGGGCCACCGAACACCGGGGAGCTGTTTTTT. It codes for CASSPQGPPNTGELFF.

The chain carries TRBV18 and TRBJ2-4; 8 nucleotides match TRBD2. V lost 0 bases and J lost 3; bases outside the gene matches: 10. This CDR3 has 18 residues. Per the germline V gene, CDR1 is KGHSH and CDR2 is LQKENI. The CDR3 region is CASSPPPGGWLGKNIQYF. CDR3 nucleotides: TGTGCCAGCTCACCACCTCCGGGAGGGTGGCTCGGCAAAAACATTCAGTACTTC.

The chain has TRBV5-4 and TRBJ2-2; a weak D match, TRBD2 (5 bases). With 3 bases removed from V and 0 bases from J, the gap between germline ends came to 6 bases. The CDR3 loop spans 14 amino acids. Germline lookup yields CDR1 SGHNT and CDR2 YYREEE (reference sequence). This CDR3 reads CASSSGTNTGELFF. CDR3 nucleotides: TGTGCCAGCAGCTCCGGGACGAACACCGGGGAGCTGTTTTTT.

This clone was seen a single time. CDR3 residues: CASSLVGLAGGRETQYF. As DNA, the CDR3 is TGTGCCAGCAGCTTAGTGGGACTAGCGGGAGGGCGGGAGACCCAGTACTTC. The chain is built from TRBV7-6 and TRBJ2-5, with 16 bases lining up with TRBD2. V shed 1 base and J 5 bases; nucleotides not matched to a gene: 4. The CDR3 is 17 residues long. Germline V gene data show CDR1 as SGHVS and CDR2 as FNYEAQ.

The chain couples TRBV10-3 to TRBJ1-1; 7 nucleotides align to TRBD1. Losses at the gene ends were 10 bases for V and 1 base for J; bases not matched to a gene: 12. CDR1 is ENHRY and CDR2 is SYGVKD in the germline V gene. This CDR3 has 15 residues. The CDR3 here is CATHDPGQKNTEAFF. CDR3 DNA sequence: TGTGCCACCCACGACCCGGGACAGAAGAACACTGAAGCTTTCTTT.